The clone carrying this T cell receptor (beta chain) was observed at least ten times. CDR3 size: 13 residues. CDR1 SQVTM and CDR2 ANQGSEA come from the germline V gene. The source of the sample is a study of T-cell reconstitution after alpha-beta-depleted transplantation in children. Unique molecular identifiers were incorporated during preparation of the TCRbeta library. TCRdb reprocessed the PCR reads via MiXCR and lists one record per CDR3 protein. The table includes around 380,000 distinct CDR3 sequences, roughly a tenth detected once. The rearrangement uses TRBV29-1 and TRBJ2-2; D is uncertain. This receptor was identified in a human donor who donated a stem cell graft to a child with acute myeloid leukemia. Sequenced here: PBMCs from the stem cell graft donor, sampled from the stem cell graft. CDR3 sequence (DNA): TGCAGTGGCACGCCCGGCAGGACCGGGGAGCTGTTTTTT. This translates into CSGTPGRTGELFF.